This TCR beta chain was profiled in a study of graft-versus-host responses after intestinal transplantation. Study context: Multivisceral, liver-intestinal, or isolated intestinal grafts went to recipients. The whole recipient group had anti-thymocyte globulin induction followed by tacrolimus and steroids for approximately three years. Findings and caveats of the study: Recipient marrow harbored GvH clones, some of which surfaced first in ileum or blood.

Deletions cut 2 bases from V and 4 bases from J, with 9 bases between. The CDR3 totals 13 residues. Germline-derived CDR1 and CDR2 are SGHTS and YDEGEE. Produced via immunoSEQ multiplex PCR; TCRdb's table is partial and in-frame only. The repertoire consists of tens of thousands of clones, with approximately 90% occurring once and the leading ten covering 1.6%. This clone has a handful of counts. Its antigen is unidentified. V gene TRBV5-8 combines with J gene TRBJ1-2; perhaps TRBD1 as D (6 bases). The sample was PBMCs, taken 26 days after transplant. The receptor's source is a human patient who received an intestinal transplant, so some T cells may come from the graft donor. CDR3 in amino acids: CASSFGQLYGYTF. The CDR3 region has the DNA TGTGCCAGCAGCTTCGGACAGCTCTATGGCTACACCTTC.